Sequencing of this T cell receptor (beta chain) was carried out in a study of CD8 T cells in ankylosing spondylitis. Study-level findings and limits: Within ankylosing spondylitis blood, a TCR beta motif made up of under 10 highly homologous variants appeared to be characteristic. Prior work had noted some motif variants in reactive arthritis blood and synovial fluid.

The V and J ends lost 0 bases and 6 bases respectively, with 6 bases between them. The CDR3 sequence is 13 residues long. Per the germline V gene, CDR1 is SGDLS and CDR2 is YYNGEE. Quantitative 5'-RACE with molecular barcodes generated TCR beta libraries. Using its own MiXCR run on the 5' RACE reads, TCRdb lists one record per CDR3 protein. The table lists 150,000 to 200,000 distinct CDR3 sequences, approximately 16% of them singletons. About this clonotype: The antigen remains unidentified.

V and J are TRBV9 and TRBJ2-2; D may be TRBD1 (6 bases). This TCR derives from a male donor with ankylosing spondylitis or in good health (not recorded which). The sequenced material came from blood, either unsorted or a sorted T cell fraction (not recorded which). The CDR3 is CASSVGQAGELFF. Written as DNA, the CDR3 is TGTGCCAGCAGCGTAGGACAGGCCGGGGAGCTGTTTTTT.